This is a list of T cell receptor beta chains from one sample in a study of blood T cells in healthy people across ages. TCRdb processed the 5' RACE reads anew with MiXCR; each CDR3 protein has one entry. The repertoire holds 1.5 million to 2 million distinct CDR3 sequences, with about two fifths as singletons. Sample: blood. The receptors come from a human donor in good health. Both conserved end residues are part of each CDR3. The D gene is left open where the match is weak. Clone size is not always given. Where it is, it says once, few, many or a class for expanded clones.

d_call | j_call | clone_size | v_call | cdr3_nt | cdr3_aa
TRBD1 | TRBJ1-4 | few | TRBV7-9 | TGTGCCAGCAGCTTTAGCCCCCAGGGGGCGGGTGAAAAACTGTTTTTT | CASSFSPQGAGEKLFF
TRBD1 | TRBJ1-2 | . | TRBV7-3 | TGTGCCAGCAGCCGAGGGGGCGGGAGCTATGGCTACACCTTC | CASSRGGGSYGYTF
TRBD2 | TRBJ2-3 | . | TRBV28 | TGTGCCAGCAGTCCCGGGACTACGGCAGATACGCAGTATTTT | CASSPGTTADTQYF
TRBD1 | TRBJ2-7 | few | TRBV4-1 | TGCGCCAGCAGCCATTTCCGGGACAGGGACTACGAGCAGTACTTC | CASSHFRDRDYEQYF
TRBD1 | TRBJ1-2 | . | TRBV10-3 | TGTGCCATAAGACAGGGGGTAAACTATGGCTACACCTTC | CAIRQGVNYGYTF
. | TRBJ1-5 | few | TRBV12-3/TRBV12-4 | TGTGCCAGCAGTTTAGGGTGGCAGCCCCAGCATTTT | CASSLGWQPQHF
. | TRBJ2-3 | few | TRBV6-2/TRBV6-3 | TGTGCCAGCAGTCCCCAAGGGATCGGACAAACGCAGTATTTT | CASSPQGIGQTQYF
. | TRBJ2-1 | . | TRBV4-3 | TGCGCCAGCAGCCAAGATATCCCCGGCGATCAGTTCTTC | CASSQDIPGDQFF
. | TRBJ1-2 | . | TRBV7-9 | TGTGCCAGCAGCTTAGCACAGGGACTCCGGGGCTACACCTTC | CASSLAQGLRGYTF
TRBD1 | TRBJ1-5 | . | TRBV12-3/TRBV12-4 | TGTGCCAGCAGCGAAGGGACAGCTAGCAATCAGCCCCAGCATTTT | CASSEGTASNQPQHF
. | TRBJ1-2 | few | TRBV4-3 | TGCGCCAGCAGCCAAGTAGGGGGAGACGGGACCTATGGCTACACCTTC | CASSQVGGDGTYGYTF
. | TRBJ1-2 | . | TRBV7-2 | TGTGCCAGCAGCCTGAATACCGGGACTCCCTATGGCTACACCTTC | CASSLNTGTPYGYTF
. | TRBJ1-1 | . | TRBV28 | TGTGCCAGCAGTGAATCCGCTGAAGCTTTCTTT | CASSESAEAFF
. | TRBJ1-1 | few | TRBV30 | TGTGCCTGGAGTACCCGCAGGGAAGGCAAAGCTTTCTTT | CAWSTRREGKAFF
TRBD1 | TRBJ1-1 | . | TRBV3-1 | TGTGCCAGCAGCTACCGGGACAGGAAAACTGAAGCTTTCTTT | CASSYRDRKTEAFF
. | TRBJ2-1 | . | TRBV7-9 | TGTGCCAGCAGCTTAGGGCTAGCTGAGGTAGATGAGCAGTTCTTC | CASSLGLAEVDEQFF
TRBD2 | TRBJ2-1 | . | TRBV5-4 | TGTGCCAGCAGCCAGCGACTAGCGGACTACAATGAGCAGTTCTTC | CASSQRLADYNEQFF
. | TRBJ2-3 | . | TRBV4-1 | TGCGCCAGCAGCCAAAAGCGGGTAGGCTACGCGGATTGGGATACGCAGTATTTT | CASSQKRVGYADWDTQYF
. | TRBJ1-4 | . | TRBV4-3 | TGCGCCAGCAGCCAAGTGCAGGATAATGAAAAACTGTTTTTT | CASSQVQDNEKLFF
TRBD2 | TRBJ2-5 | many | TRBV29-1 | TGCAGCGTTGTGGGACTAGGCCTGGGGACCCAGTACTTC | CSVVGLGLGTQYF
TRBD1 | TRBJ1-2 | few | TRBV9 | TGTGCCAGCAGCCCACGACCGGACAGGGACTATGGCTACACCTTC | CASSPRPDRDYGYTF
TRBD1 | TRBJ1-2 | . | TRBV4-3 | TGCGCCAGCAGCCAAGAGCGGGACAGAGCTAACTATGGCTACACCTTC | CASSQERDRANYGYTF
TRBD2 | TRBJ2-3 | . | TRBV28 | TGTGCCAGCAGCAGCGGGGGGACTGTGAAGACGCAGTATTTT | CASSSGGTVKTQYF
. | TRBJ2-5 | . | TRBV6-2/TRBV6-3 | TGTGCCAGCAGTTACTACTTGACTCAAGAGACCCAGTACTTC | CASSYYLTQETQYF
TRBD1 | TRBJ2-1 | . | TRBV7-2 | TGTGCCAGCAGCTTCGACAGGGCCTACAATGAGCAGTTCTTC | CASSFDRAYNEQFF
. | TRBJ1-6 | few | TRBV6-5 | TGTGCCACAACCCAGGGTTTTAATTCACCCCTCCACTTT | CATTQGFNSPLHF
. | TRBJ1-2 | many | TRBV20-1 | TGCAGTGCTAGACAGGGAGCGAGCTATGGCTACACCTTC | CSARQGASYGYTF
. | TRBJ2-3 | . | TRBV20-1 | TGCAGTGCTTATTATAGACAAGATACGCAGTATTTT | CSAYYRQDTQYF
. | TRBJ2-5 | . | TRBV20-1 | TGCAGTGCCACTACAGGGAGAGGGACCCAGTACTTC | CSATTGRGTQYF
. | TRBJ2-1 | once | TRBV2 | TGTGCCAGAGGGGGACCAACTCAGAGCTCCTACAATGAGCAGTTCTTC | CARGGPTQSSYNEQFF
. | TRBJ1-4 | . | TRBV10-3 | TGTGCCATCGGGACTCCACGAGTGGAAAAACTGTTTTTT | CAIGTPRVEKLFF